This T cell receptor beta chain was documented in a study of TIL therapy for anti-PD-1-resistant metastatic lung cancer. Whole-study context: Tumors had a median PD-L1 proportion score of around 6.4%. Tumors carried a median around 1.4 non-synonymous mutations per megabase.

Sequencing used immunoSEQ v3. Libraries were prepared by immunoSEQ multiplex PCR; TCRdb keeps only in-frame clonotypes and omits some of them. Of about 59,000 clones in the sample, roughly 80% were seen once. The germline V gene has CDR1 SGHTA and CDR2 FQGNSA. The CDR3 is 13 amino acids. V shed 5 bases and J shed 10 bases, with 17 bases lying between them. Regarding time point: pre-treatment sample, taken before nivolumab and TIL therapy. The sequence came from a person aged 25-80 years with non-small cell lung cancer. V and J are TRBV7-2 and TRBJ1-2; D is perhaps TRBD1 (6 bases). Here the sequenced sample was blood, taken at baseline. The chain's CDR3 is CASSPSGHLDYTF. For the CDR3, the DNA is TGTGCCAGCAGCCCCTCGGGACACCTAGACTACACCTTC.